This T cell receptor (beta chain) was profiled in a study of blood T cell repertoires in COVID-19. Looking at the study overall: The United States, Italy and Spain were the sources of the acute and convalescent COVID-19 samples. From T cells, B-cell-depleted T cells, or PBMCs came the material, which was cDNA or gDNA.

Authors' analysis steps: Reference gene primer amplification yielded estimated nucleated cell counts. Clones were sequenced by immunoSEQ multiplex PCR, and TCRdb holds only the in-frame ones, with some missing. V, J and clone size are taken as reported in that table, and D and trimming were inferred from the DNA itself. Of about 76,000 clones detected, roughly 80% appear once; the ten largest clones hold over 15%. The CDR3 has 14 amino acids. V was clipped by 1 base and J by 7 bases, with 13 bases between them. The germline gives CDR1 SGHTA, CDR2 FQGNSA. This clone was seen only once. The sequenced sample consisted of peripheral blood. The clonotype originates from a woman aged 55-70 years with acute or convalescent COVID-19. This sequence joins TRBV7-2 and TRBJ2-5; TRBD1 might be the D (5 bases). This chain's CDR3 is CASSLGGSRGTQYF. As DNA, the CDR3 is TGTGCCAGCAGCTTAGGTGGCTCAAGGGGGACCCAGTACTTC.